The T cell receptor beta chain under discussion was sequenced for a study of blood T cell repertoires in COVID-19 (dated by TCRdb to 2019 to 2021). About the study as a whole: Samples covering the acute and convalescent phases of COVID-19 were provided by collaborators in the United States, Italy and Spain. Samples were obtained from the ongoing ImmuneRACE study (first 160 participants) and from 1,254 subjects provided by 6 global collaborators. A freely available public database, intended as a resource for researchers studying the immune response to SARS-CoV-2, is where the repertoires were released. Nearly every sample came with metadata listing a de-identified subject ID, COVID-19 status, age in years and sex. Subjects who had been exposed to COVID-19, were actively infected with it, or had recovered from it provided the deeply sampled blood TCRbeta repertoires that made up the dataset. Where available, HLA class I and class II types were obtained from metadata supplied by the sample provider rather than from assay-based typing. The prospective study material was composed of cDNA or gDNA derived from T cells, B-cell-depleted T cells, or PBMCs. What the research found in general, with its limitations: The amount of clinical and demographic metadata varied by source and participant and was provided uncurated.

The CDR3 covers 15 residues, taking in both the cysteine and the phenylalanine. Only the CDR3 DNA is retained, 45 bases long and in frame from the first base. CDR1 and CDR2, looked up from the germline V gene, are MGHRA and YSYEKL. V loses 2 bases of germline sequence and J loses 0 bases, and the interval between the two ends is 8 bases. Note on this clone: Its target antigen remains unknown. No base qualities exist here, and no much larger clone lies one base off it.

TCRbeta CDR3 regions were amplified from genomic DNA by means of the immunoSEQ Assay, a bias-controlled multiplex PCR. In the original analysis: The number of nucleated cells in each sample was estimated from the amplification of reference gene primers within the assay. To quantify the absolute abundance of each unique TCRbeta CDR3 rearrangement, sequence reads were collapsed and filtered. For each sample, productive Simpson clonality was calculated as the square root of Simpson's diversity index over productive rearrangements. As stored in TCRdb, this immuneACCESS dataset retains in-frame rearrangements with V and J assigned. A fraction of the clones does not appear; measured against another copy, unresolved V genes explain less than half of the discrepancy, and the remainder lacks a known reason. V and J calls plus clone size are reproduced from that table; the DNA served to infer D and trimming. The table for this sample lists hundreds of thousands of clones; around 80% of them were counted only once. The ten largest make up 5% to 6% of the sample.

Each collaborating institution followed its own protocols to collect whole blood in K2EDTA tubes. For TCRbeta analysis, collaborators shipped samples in one of three forms: frozen whole blood, isolated PBMCs, or DNA extracted from either of those sample types. The chain is made from TRBV4-1 and TRBJ1-3, with the D gene uncertain. Sequencing was carried out using peripheral blood. The origin of this receptor is a man older than 75 with acute or convalescent COVID-19. The bases read TGCGCCAGCAGCCAACCAGTCCGCTCTGGAAACACCATATATTTT. Translated, it gives CASSQPVRSGNTIYF.